What follows is one TCR beta chain and its context. Its antigen specificity is not known. No per-base quality is available; no much larger clone lies one base away. The sample is drawn from a study of naive CD8 T cells in extremely preterm neonates (dated by TCRdb to about 2017). Some background on the complete study: An age range of 25-50 years is given for the adult participants in the abstract, whereas a range of 20-50 years is given in the methods. The study compared the TCRbeta CDR3 repertoires of sorted naive CD8+ T cells among four age groups: extremely preterm neonates, term neonates, young children and adults. Study-wide findings and limitations: Compared with the older groups, preterm CDR3s were shorter and closer to germline, carrying fewer N additions and showing less junctional trimming. A larger fraction of CDR3 nucleotide sequences was shared among preterm neonates (roughly 2.5%) than among term neonates (around 0.4%), young children (around 0.03%) and adults (roughly 0.01%). Prospective longitudinal studies of preterm and term neonates were called for by the authors so that T cell development could be tracked within individuals. Preterm neonates had significantly lower iChao1 richness than all other age groups (p < 0.05) and an even clone distribution, indicating a less rich repertoire. The authors noted a small sample size and variable productive template counts among preterm samples as limitations.

Peripheral blood was donated by five healthy children aged roughly 15-60 months who were having elective routine surgery, plus five healthy nonsmoking adults. A FACSAria III cell sorter was used to sort live, Annexin V-negative naive CD8+ T cells (CD3+CD8+CD45RA+CCR7+). Each sample yielded roughly 19,000 to 110,000 sorted naive CD8+ T cells. Mononuclear cells were isolated from diluted blood by Ficoll-Paque density gradient centrifugation. Before sorting, mononuclear cells were cryopreserved in 10% DMSO plus 90% FBS and kept long term at -150 degrees C. Thawed cells were stained with Annexin V and antibodies against CD3, CD8, CCR7 and CD45RA. The DNeasy Blood and Tissue Kit was used to extract genomic DNA from snap-frozen pellets of sorted cells. TCRbeta CDR3 regions were amplified from genomic DNA by a two-step, bias-controlled multiplex PCR. Primers specific for every TRBV and TRBJ gene segment were included in the multiplex PCR. The immunoSEQ Assay was used to generate TCRbeta repertoire data. Turning to the authors' computational methods: A relative-frequency ratio and a modified nearest-neighbor algorithm were applied to filter and cluster reads so that closely related sequences were merged. The V, D and J gene assignments for CDR3 sequences were based on IMGT annotation. Template counts were quantified against synthetic TCR CDR3 analog sequences and normalized for PCR amplification bias. Only unique productive sequences, defined as in-frame CDR3 sequences without stop codons, were included in the analyses. The immunoSEQ Analyzer software was used to compute clonality, defined as 1 minus Pielou's evenness, and iChao1 richness. JMP was used for statistical testing, with Student's t-test or a non-parametric test applied depending on Shapiro-Wilk normality results. The clones in this table, taken by TCRdb from immuneACCESS, are in-frame only. Not every clone is retained; where verified, under half of the shortfall comes from an unresolved V gene, and the cause of the rest is unknown. V and J calls plus clone size are reproduced from that table; the DNA served to infer D and trimming. Present in this sample are more than 7,000 clones, just under 98% of which were seen just once. Clones ranked in the top ten supply 0.31% of the sample.

Sequencing input: naive CD8+ T cells from blood. This clonotype was obtained from a human donor in good health.

The CDR3 in this case is CASSHYFQGAAEAFF. The sequenced DNA: TGTGCCAGCAGTCACTACTTTCAGGGGGCCGCTGAAGCTTTCTTT. The chain is made from TRBV6-6 and TRBJ1-1, with 8 bases aligning to TRBD1. The CDR3 covers 15 residues, taking in both the cysteine and the phenylalanine. Just the 45-base CDR3 DNA is kept, in frame starting at base 1. Reading the germline V gene (reference sequence) gives CDR1 MNHNY and CDR2 SVGAGI. Trimming removed 5 bases from V and 6 bases from J; the gene matches leave 11 bases unexplained.